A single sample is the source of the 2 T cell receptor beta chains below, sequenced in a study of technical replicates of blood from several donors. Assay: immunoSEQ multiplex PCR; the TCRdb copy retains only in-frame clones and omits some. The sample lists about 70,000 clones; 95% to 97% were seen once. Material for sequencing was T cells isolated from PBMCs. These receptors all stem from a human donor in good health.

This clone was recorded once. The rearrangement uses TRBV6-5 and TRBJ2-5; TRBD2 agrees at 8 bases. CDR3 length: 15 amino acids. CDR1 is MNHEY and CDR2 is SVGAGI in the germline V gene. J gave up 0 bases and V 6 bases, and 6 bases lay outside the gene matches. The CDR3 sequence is CASRVAGRYQETQYF. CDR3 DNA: TGTGCCAGCAGGGTAGCGGGGAGGTACCAAGAGACCCAGTACTTC.

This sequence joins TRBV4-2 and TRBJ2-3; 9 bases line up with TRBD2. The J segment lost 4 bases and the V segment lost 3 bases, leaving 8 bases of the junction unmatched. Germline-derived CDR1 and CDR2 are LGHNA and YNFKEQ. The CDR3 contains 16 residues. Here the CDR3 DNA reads TGTGCCAGCAGCCACGGGACTAGCAGTTTATCAGATACGCAGTATTTT. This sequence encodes CASSHGTSSLSDTQYF.